These T cell receptor beta chains were read from a single sample in a study of radiation and T cells in renal cell carcinoma. TCRdb's table, derived via immunoSEQ multiplex PCR, lists solely in-frame clones and lacks some. The sample yields 50,000 to 75,000 clones, around 78% seen once. Sequenced material: blood, taken from a patient whose treatment included radiotherapy and nephrectomy. The source of these receptors is a man aged 55-75 years with renal cell carcinoma. CDR3s include the opening cysteine and the closing phenylalanine or tryptophan. The D gene is left open where the match is weak. Where a row states a size, it is once, few, many or the class of an expanded clone; other rows omit it.

abundance,d_gene,v_gene,j_gene,CDR3aa,CDR3nt
-,-,TRBV28,TRBJ1-2,CASRSTAYGYTF,TGTGCCAGCAGGTCGACAGCATATGGCTACACCTTC
-,-,TRBV6-6,TRBJ1-3,CASSPGGNTIYF,TGTGCCAGCAGCCCTGGAGGGAACACCATATATTTT
-,-,TRBV30,TRBJ2-1,CAWSVQLVGPMGEQFF,TGTGCCTGGAGTGTACAACTAGTGGGCCCCATGGGTGAGCAGTTCTTC
once,TRBD1,TRBV18,TRBJ2-4,CASSPRGSQGADIQYF,TGTGCCAGCTCACCAAGGGGCTCGCAGGGGGCGGACATTCAGTACTTC
-,TRBD2,TRBV7-9,TRBJ2-1,CASRASTSGRLDEQFF,TGTGCCAGCAGGGCTTCGACTAGCGGGAGATTGGATGAGCAGTTCTTC
once,-,TRBV9,TRBJ1-2,CASSVGGTDGYTF,TGTGCCAGCAGCGTAGGTGGGACGGATGGCTACACCTTC
-,-,TRBV23-1,TRBJ2-7,CASSPYKSSYEQYF,TGCGCCAGCAGTCCATACAAGAGCTCCTACGAGCAGTACTTC
-,-,TRBV18,TRBJ1-2,CASSPFPDSVIAPIDGYTF,TGTGCCAGCTCACCATTCCCCGACAGCGTAATTGCCCCTATCGATGGCTACACCTTC
-,-,TRBV9,TRBJ2-5,CASSVGWGPGGFETQYF,TGTGCCAGCAGCGTCGGTTGGGGGCCAGGAGGGTTTGAGACCCAGTACTTC
-,-,TRBV18,TRBJ2-5,CASSPQGLQGETQYF,TGTGCCAGCTCTCCACAGGGTCTGCAAGGGGAGACCCAGTACTTC
-,TRBD2,TRBV6-1,TRBJ2-3,CASRGAGVGWDTQYF,TGTGCCAGCAGGGGAGCGGGAGTAGGCTGGGATACGCAGTATTTT
-,TRBD2,TRBV2,TRBJ2-3,CASGLLAGGTDTQYF,TGTGCCAGCGGCCTGCTAGCGGGGGGCACAGATACGCAGTATTTT
-,-,TRBV19,TRBJ1-6,CASRRGVNSPLHF,TGTGCCAGTCGTCGGGGGGTTAATTCACCCCTCCACTTT
-,-,TRBV19,TRBJ2-3,CASSIGGGLTTDTQYF,TGTGCCAGTAGTATAGGAGGCGGACTTACCACAGATACGCAGTATTTT
once,-,TRBV12-5,TRBJ1-4,CASGLSGKGEKLFF,TGTGCTAGTGGTTTGAGCGGTAAAGGGGAAAAACTGTTTTTT
few,-,TRBV7-7,TRBJ2-1,CASSEGLYNEQFF,TGTGCCAGCAGCGAGGGCCTGTACAATGAGCAGTTCTTC
-,TRBD2,TRBV5-1,TRBJ2-2,CASSWRVAGDTGELFF,TGCGCCAGCAGCTGGCGGGTGGCGGGAGACACCGGGGAGCTGTTTTTT
-,-,TRBV19,TRBJ2-1,CASSIGSTHEQFF,TGTGCCAGTAGTATAGGGTCTACCCATGAGCAGTTCTTC
-,TRBD1,TRBV6-6,TRBJ2-5,CASNDRGRQETQYF,TGTGCCAGCAATGACAGGGGGCGGCAAGAGACCCAGTACTTC
-,-,TRBV10-3,TRBJ1-6,CAISESLGQNNSPLHF,TGTGCCATCAGTGAGTCCCTCGGACAAAATAATTCACCCCTCCACTTT
-,-,TRBV19,TRBJ1-3,CASSKVDSGNTIYF,TGTGCCAGTAGTAAGGTAGACTCTGGAAACACCATATATTTT
-,-,TRBV29-1,TRBJ1-1,CSVEVPLGPSTEAFF,TGCAGCGTTGAGGTCCCTCTGGGCCCGAGCACTGAAGCTTTCTTT
-,TRBD2,TRBV5-1,TRBJ2-1,CASSTVSGTSVYNEQFF,TGCGCCAGCAGCACTGTTTCCGGGACTAGCGTATACAATGAGCAGTTCTTC
-,-,TRBV7-9,TRBJ2-7,CASSLSGSSYEQYF,TGTGCCAGCAGCTTATCCGGGAGCTCCTACGAGCAGTACTTC
-,-,TRBV27,TRBJ2-1,CASSLSFGDNEQFF,TGTGCCAGCAGTTTATCGTTCGGCGACAATGAGCAGTTCTTC
-,-,TRBV11-3,TRBJ2-1,CASSSYGSIIHNEQFF,TGTGCCAGCAGCTCTTACGGGAGTATCATTCACAATGAGCAGTTCTTC
-,TRBD1,TRBV5-4,TRBJ2-5,CASSLGQVQETQYF,TGTGCCAGCAGTCTGGGACAGGTTCAAGAGACCCAGTACTTC
-,-,TRBV6-5,TRBJ1-2,CASSYDSRSGGYTF,TGTGCCAGCAGTTACGATAGCAGGTCCGGGGGCTACACCTTC
few,TRBD1,TRBV29-1,TRBJ1-1,CSVQGQGNTEAFF,TGCAGCGTCCAGGGACAGGGGAACACTGAAGCTTTCTTT
once,-,TRBV9,TRBJ2-1,CASSADLPGLQRSSYNEQFF,TGTGCCAGCAGCGCAGACCTACCGGGACTCCAAAGGAGCTCCTACAATGAGCAGTTCTTC
few,-,TRBV7-6,TRBJ1-1,CASSLKGGNTEAFF,TGTGCCAGCAGCTTGAAGGGAGGTAACACTGAAGCTTTCTTT
-,TRBD1,TRBV7-6,TRBJ2-1,CASSPDRQDEQFF,TGTGCCAGCAGCCCGGACAGGCAGGATGAGCAGTTCTTC
once,TRBD2,TRBV10-1,TRBJ2-3,CASSEDAGGTDTQYF,TGCGCCAGCAGTGAGGATGCGGGGGGCACAGATACGCAGTATTTT
-,-,TRBV6-6,TRBJ2-1,CASARRSNNEQFF,TGTGCCAGCGCGAGGAGGAGCAACAATGAGCAGTTCTTC
-,-,TRBV7-2,TRBJ2-5,CASSSAVAETQYF,TGTGCCAGCAGCTCGGCGGTTGCAGAGACCCAGTACTTC
-,TRBD2,TRBV29-1,TRBJ2-1,CSAVPRGGSSNEQFF,TGCAGCGCTGTCCCCCGGGGCGGGAGTTCAAATGAGCAGTTCTTC
few,-,TRBV10-3,TRBJ1-5,CAISERGGQPQHF,TGTGCCATCAGTGAAAGGGGTGGTCAGCCCCAGCATTTT
once,TRBD1,TRBV5-4,TRBJ2-5,CASSLMVGQGARETQYF,TGTGCCAGCAGCTTGATGGTAGGACAGGGGGCGCGGGAGACCCAGTACTTC
-,-,TRBV6-1,TRBJ2-6,CASSEYRHSSGANVLTF,TGTGCCAGCAGTGAGTACAGGCACTCCTCTGGGGCCAACGTCCTGACTTTC
-,TRBD2,TRBV5-1,TRBJ2-2,CASSLLAGGPNVAGELFF,TGCGCCAGCAGCTTACTAGCGGGAGGGCCGAACGTTGCTGGGGAGCTGTTTTTT
-,TRBD1,TRBV19,TRBJ1-3,CASSFRQGDYSTIYF,TGTGCCAGTAGTTTTCGACAGGGGGACTACAGCACCATATATTTT
-,-,TRBV9,TRBJ2-6,CASSPGGNVLTF,TGTGCCAGCAGCCCCGGAGGCAACGTCCTGACTTTC
-,-,TRBV10-2,TRBJ1-1,CASRREMNTEAFF,TGCGCCAGCAGACGAGAAATGAACACTGAAGCTTTCTTT
-,TRBD1,TRBV4-2,TRBJ2-5,CASSFRQGQETQYF,TGTGCCAGCAGCTTCCGACAGGGGCAAGAGACCCAGTACTTC
-,TRBD1,TRBV19,TRBJ2-7,CASMPTGGFHEQYF,TGTGCCAGTATGCCGACAGGGGGCTTCCACGAGCAGTACTTC
-,TRBD1,TRBV15,TRBJ2-7,CATSRDPDRAYEQYF,TGTGCCACCAGCAGAGATCCAGACAGGGCCTACGAGCAGTACTTC
-,-,TRBV7-6,TRBJ2-5,CASSLRSAPTGETQYF,TGTGCCAGCAGCTTAAGGTCGGCCCCCACCGGGGAGACCCAGTACTTC
-,-,TRBV29-1,TRBJ2-3,CSVEDARGGTDTQYF,TGCAGCGTTGAAGACGCCAGGGGTGGCACAGATACGCAGTATTTT
-,-,TRBV7-2,TRBJ2-3,CASSPRGGGYTDTQYF,TGTGCCAGCAGCCCACGGGGAGGGGGTTACACAGATACGCAGTATTTT
few,-,TRBV11-3,TRBJ2-4,CASSGGRQYF,TGTGCCAGCAGCGGGGGGAGACAGTACTTC
-,TRBD1,TRBV14,TRBJ1-2,CASSRGAGGGRGYTF,TGTGCCAGCAGCCGAGGAGCAGGGGGCGGTCGGGGCTACACCTTC
-,-,TRBV9,TRBJ1-6,CASSVGGFPNSPLHF,TGTGCCAGCAGCGTAGGGGGTTTCCCTAATTCACCCCTCCACTTT
-,-,TRBV11-1,TRBJ1-1,CASSFSGNTEAFF,TGTGCCAGCAGCTTCAGTGGGAACACTGAAGCTTTCTTT
-,TRBD1,TRBV7-9,TRBJ2-2,CASSLQGAIDTGELFF,TGTGCCAGCAGCTTGCAGGGGGCTATTGACACCGGGGAGCTGTTTTTT
-,-,TRBV7-2,TRBJ2-7,CASGRGHFPYEQYF,TGTGCCAGCGGCCGGGGGCATTTTCCCTACGAGCAGTACTTC
-,TRBD2,TRBV7-2,TRBJ2-1,CATLAGPPAEQFF,TGTGCCACTCTAGCGGGTCCGCCGGCTGAGCAGTTCTTC
-,TRBD1,TRBV9,TRBJ1-2,CASSVVGTGVYGYTF,TGTGCCAGCAGCGTAGTGGGGACAGGAGTCTATGGCTACACCTTC
-,TRBD2,TRBV9,TRBJ2-3,CASSPRREGTDTQYF,TGTGCCAGCAGCCCCCGGCGGGAGGGGACAGATACGCAGTATTTT
-,-,TRBV27,TRBJ2-5,CASSLSWRRLQETQYF,TGTGCCAGCAGTTTATCGTGGAGGCGACTCCAAGAGACCCAGTACTTC
few,-,TRBV7-9,TRBJ2-7,CASSDSYYEQYF,TGTGCCAGCAGCGACAGCTACTACGAGCAGTACTTC